This T cell receptor beta chain is drawn from a study of blood T cells in healthy people across ages. This CDR3 comprises 16 residues. Germline CDR1 reads SEHNR; CDR2 reads FQNEAQ (reference sequence). Trimming left V 0 bases short and J 3 bases short, with 14 bases between. Next came a second PCR, run for about 6 to 12 cycles, which used a sample-barcoded 5' primer along with a J-beta primer mix. Each of the cDNA molecules was tagged by a template-switch adaptor with 12 random nucleotides. All samples yielded 2.5 million or more CDR3-containing paired-end reads. From the 5' RACE reads, TCRdb called clonotypes with MiXCR, one entry per CDR3 protein. Of 600,000 to 1,000,000 distinct CDR3 sequences listed, more than 45% were seen once; the top ten hold 22%. The draw of peripheral blood yielded ten milliliters from each donor.

The sequenced material came from blood. The rearrangement links TRBV7-9 to TRBJ1-2; maybe TRBD1 (6 bases). The clonotype originates from a man between 25 and 39 years old in good health. Here the CDR3 reads CASSLALPNRDYGYTF. Here the CDR3 DNA reads TGTGCCAGCAGCTTAGCGCTTCCGAACAGGGACTATGGCTACACCTTC.